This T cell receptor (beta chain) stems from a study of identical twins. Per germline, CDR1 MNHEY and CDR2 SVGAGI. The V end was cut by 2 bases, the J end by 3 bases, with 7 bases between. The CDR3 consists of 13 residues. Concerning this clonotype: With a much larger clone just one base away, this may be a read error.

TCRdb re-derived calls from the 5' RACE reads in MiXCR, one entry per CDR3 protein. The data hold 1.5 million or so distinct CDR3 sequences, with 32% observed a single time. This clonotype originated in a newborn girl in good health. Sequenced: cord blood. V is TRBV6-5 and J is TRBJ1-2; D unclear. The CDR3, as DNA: TGTGCCAGCAGTTACGGCAAAGACTATGGCTACACCTTC. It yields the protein CASSYGKDYGYTF.